This entry describes one T cell receptor beta chain. Antigen: not known. CDR3 length: 13 residues. CDR1 and CDR2 from the germline V gene are SNHLY and FYNNEI. J gave up 2 bases and V 7 bases, and 4 bases lay outside the gene matches. With autoimmune disease history or systemic immunosuppression, patients were excluded. The data derive from a study of OX40 agonist ivuxolimab in advanced cancers. Assay: immunoSEQ multiplex PCR; the TCRdb copy retains only in-frame clones and omits some. The table lists tens of thousands of clones, approximately 90% of them singletons. Study-wide results and caveats: At 0.1 to 3.0 mg/kg and by week 6, clonal expansion occurred in CD4+ and CD8+ blood T cells.

This sample comprised CD4+ or CD8+ T cells sorted from blood, obtained in a trial of the OX40 agonist ivuxolimab. V gene TRBV2 combines with J gene TRBJ2-7; TRBD1 matches at 8 bases. The TCR was taken from an adult with an advanced solid tumor such as melanoma, head and neck, liver or kidney cancer. The CDR3, as DNA: TGTGCCAGCACTGCGACAGGGGCCTACGAGCAGTACTTC. Translation gives CASTATGAYEQYF.